The sequence of this TCR beta chain was determined in a study of blood T cells in healthy people across ages. Study conclusions and caveats: It was not known whether donors were CMV positive (a possible confounder of expanded clonotype changes). Age brought a roughly linear fall in TCR beta diversity measured per million T cells.

Every donor provided 7.5 to 10 milliliters of peripheral blood. In germline, CDR1 is SGHAT, CDR2 FQNNGV. The CDR3 sequence is 16 residues long. Trimming at V came to 3 bases and at J to 5 bases, leaving 6 bases not matched to a gene. Of note for this clonotype: Its antigen remains unidentified.

A J-beta primer mix and a sample-barcoded 5' primer were used in a second PCR of about 7 to 12 cycles. Every individual sample yielded 2.5 million or more paired-end reads (each containing CDR3). TCRdb called the 5' RACE reads again in MiXCR, with one record for every CDR3 protein. The table lists 550,000 to 750,000 distinct CDR3 sequences, 20% to 25% of them singletons. The rearrangement uses TRBV11-2 and TRBJ2-1; 11 nucleotides align to TRBD2. Sequencing was carried out using blood. The sequence derives from a man between 65 and 79 years old in good health. The chain's CDR3 is CASSFGGLAVNNEQFF. CDR3 nucleotides: TGTGCCAGCAGCTTTGGGGGACTAGCGGTGAACAATGAGCAGTTCTTC. The variable domain in full, completed from reference TRBV11-2 and TRBJ2-1, reads EAGVAQSPRYKIIEKRQSVAFWCNPISGHATLYWYQQILGQGPKLLIQFQNNGVVDDSQLPKDRFSAERLKGVDSTLKIQPAKLEDSAVYLCASSFGGLAVNNEQFFGPGTRLTVL.